The 14 T cell receptor beta chains in this list originate from one sample, sequenced in a study of T-cell memory formation after mild COVID-19. TCRdb fed the 5' RACE reads into MiXCR, producing one record per CDR3 protein. The sample holds under 200,000 distinct CDR3 sequences, 25% to 40% seen once. The source material was PBMCs or a T cell subset sorted from them (not recorded which). The receptors here all came from an adult woman who had mild COVID-19 (a few samples of this study predate the infection). Cell type and time point are not known.

The V and J genes are TRBV7-6 and TRBJ2-5, with D possibly TRBD1 on 6 matching bases. Looked up from germline, CDR1 is SGHVS and CDR2 is FNYEAQ. The CDR3 consists of 14 residues. V was pared by 4 bases and J by 5 bases, with 14 bases between. This chain's CDR3 is CASSSPGVWETQYF. DNA for the CDR3: TGTGCCAGCAGCTCTCCAGGGGTGTGGGAGACCCAGTACTTC.

The genes are TRBV10-2 and TRBJ1-3; no definite D call. The CDR3 runs 18 residues. Germline V gives CDR1 WSHSY, CDR2 SAAADI. V gave up 2 bases and J gave up 0 bases, with 17 bases separating them. CDR3 nucleotide sequence: TGCGCCAGCAGTGAGGACATTGACCTAGCCCGCTCTGGAAACACCATATATTTT. Translation gives CASSEDIDLARSGNTIYF.

This clonotype turned up a few times. The CDR3 DNA reads TGTGCCAGCAAAAGGACAGTCCAAGAGACCCAGTACTTC. Translated, it gives CASKRTVQETQYF. The V gene is TRBV2, the J gene TRBJ2-5, with D possibly matching TRBD1 (6 bases). The CDR3 spans 13 residues. Germline CDR1 is SNHLY and CDR2 is FYNNEI. V lost 7 bases and J 1 base, leaving 10 bases between the germline ends.

This clonotype has more than one count but fewer than ten. V and J are TRBV5-1 and TRBJ1-1, with D maybe TRBD1 (5 bases). Trimming pared 4 bases from V and 0 bases from J, leaving 7 bases between. Germline lookup yields CDR1 SGHRS and CDR2 YFSETQ. The CDR3 sequence is 13 residues long. CDR3 loop: CASSTQVNTEAFF. DNA for the CDR3: TGCGCCAGCAGCACACAGGTGAACACTGAAGCTTTCTTT.

The gene calls are TRBV27 and TRBJ2-3, with 9 bases aligning to TRBD1. CDR1 and CDR2 from the germline V gene are MNHEY and SMNVEV (reference sequence). V gave up 6 bases and J gave up 5 bases; unmatched junction bases: 21. The CDR3 length is 19 residues. The CDR3 DNA reads TGTGCCAGCAGAGACCTCACTCCCGGGACAGGGCTTGGTATAGATACGCAGTATTTT. It codes for CASRDLTPGTGLGIDTQYF.

This clonotype was counted only a few times. J is TRBJ2-2 and V is TRBV7-9, with 8 bases fitting TRBD1. The CDR3 has 19 residues. Germline V CDR1 and CDR2: SEHNR, FQNEAQ (reference sequence). After removal of 6 bases from V and 0 bases from J, the junction contained 15 bases not matched to a gene. Written as DNA, the CDR3 is TGTGCCAGCAGAGCTAAAGCCCGGGGACAGGCCCCGAACACCGGGGAGCTGTTTTTT. Translating it yields CASRAKARGQAPNTGELFF.

This clonotype was recorded once. This sequence joins TRBV6-2 or TRBV6-3 and TRBJ2-1; 10 positions match TRBD2. This CDR3 region has 17 residues. The V gene's germline CDR1 is MNHEY and CDR2 SVGEGT. V was pared by 0 bases and J by 1 base, with 3 bases of the junction left unmatched. CDR3 loop: CASSYSTGLASYNEQFF. The CDR3 DNA follows: TGTGCCAGCAGTTACTCGACGGGACTAGCGTCCTACAATGAGCAGTTCTTC.

This clonotype has only a few counts. V is TRBV24-1 and J is TRBJ2-4, with 7 bases fitting TRBD2. This CDR3 has 13 amino acids. The V and J ends lost 2 bases and 9 bases, in that order; junction bases with no gene match: 3. CDR1 and CDR2 (germline): KGHDR, SFDVKD. The CDR3: CATSDSTGGIQYF. Written as DNA, the CDR3 is TGTGCCACCAGTGATTCGACGGGGGGCATTCAGTACTTC.

The chain links TRBV5-1 to TRBJ1-2; no firm D call. The germline CDR1 and CDR2 sequences are SGHRS and YFSETQ. V lost 2 bases and J 3 bases, leaving 8 bases between the germline ends. The length of the CDR3 is 13 residues. DNA for the CDR3: TGCGCCAGCAGCTTTTCTGGGGACTATGGCTACACCTTC. This translates into CASSFSGDYGYTF.

This rearrangement joins TRBV2 to TRBJ2-7; D might be TRBD1 (6 bases). Germline loops: CDR1 SNHLY, CDR2 FYNNEI. The V and J ends lost 7 bases and 2 bases respectively, with 18 bases between them. This CDR3 has 15 amino acids. The chain's CDR3 is CASNRDTSLAYEQYF. CDR3 nucleotide sequence: TGTGCCAGCAACCGGGACACCTCTTTAGCCTACGAGCAGTACTTC.

This clonotype was counted a few times. The chain employs TRBV20-1 and TRBJ2-4; 7 bases line up with TRBD1. Unmatched junction bases numbered 16, after V lost 4 bases and J lost 1 base. Germline lookup yields CDR1 DFQATT and CDR2 SNEGSKA (reference sequence). CDR3 size: 18 residues. CDR3 loop: CSATTPIRQGKAKNIQYF. The DNA for the CDR3 is TGCAGTGCTACCACCCCGATTCGACAGGGAAAGGCCAAAAACATTCAGTACTTC.

The genes are TRBV9 and TRBJ2-3; D is unresolved. The CDR3 length is 15 residues. V was trimmed by 0 bases and J by 4 bases, leaving 12 bases between them. The V gene's germline CDR1 is SGDLS and CDR2 YYNGEE. The CDR3 bases are TGTGCCAGCAGCGTAGACCTTAGTTACGCAGATACGCAGTATTTT. This translates into CASSVDLSYADTQYF.

The chain couples TRBV7-2 to TRBJ2-1; D is ambiguous. Germline V gene lookup returns CDR1 SGHTA and CDR2 FQGNSA. The CDR3 is 13 amino acids. V was cut by 2 bases and J by 6 bases, with 8 bases left in between. Here the CDR3 reads CASSLRWGNEQFF. For the CDR3, the DNA is TGTGCCAGCAGCTTACGGTGGGGCAATGAGCAGTTCTTC.

This clonotype was detected a few times. The chain recombines TRBV7-8 with TRBJ2-1, with D perhaps TRBD1 (5 bases). The CDR3 is 14 residues long. V was shortened by 2 bases and J by 7 bases, with 12 bases between the two germline ends. The V gene's germline CDR1 is SGHVS and CDR2 FQNEAQ. CDR3 loop: CASSLRQGLNEQFF. Written as DNA, the CDR3 is TGTGCCAGCAGCTTAAGGCAGGGATTGAATGAGCAGTTCTTC.